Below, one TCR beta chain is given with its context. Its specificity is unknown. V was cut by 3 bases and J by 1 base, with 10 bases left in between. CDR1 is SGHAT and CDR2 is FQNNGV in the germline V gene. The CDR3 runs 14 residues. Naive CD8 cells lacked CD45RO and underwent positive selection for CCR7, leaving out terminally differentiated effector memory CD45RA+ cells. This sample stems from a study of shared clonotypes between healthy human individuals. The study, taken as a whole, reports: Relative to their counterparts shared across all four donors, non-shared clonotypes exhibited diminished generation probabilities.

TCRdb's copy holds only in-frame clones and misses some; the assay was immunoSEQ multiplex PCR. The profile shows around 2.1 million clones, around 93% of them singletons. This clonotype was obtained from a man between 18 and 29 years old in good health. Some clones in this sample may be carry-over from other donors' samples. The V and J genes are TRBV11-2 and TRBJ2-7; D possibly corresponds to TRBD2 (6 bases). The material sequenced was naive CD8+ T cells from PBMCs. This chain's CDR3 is CASSLATSSYEQYF. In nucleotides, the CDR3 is TGTGCCAGCAGCTTGGCGACTAGTTCCTACGAGCAGTACTTC. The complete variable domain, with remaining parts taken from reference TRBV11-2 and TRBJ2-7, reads EAGVAQSPRYKIIEKRQSVAFWCNPISGHATLYWYQQILGQGPKLLIQFQNNGVVDDSQLPKDRFSAERLKGVDSTLKIQPAKLEDSAVYLCASSLATSSYEQYFGPGTRLTVT.